This T cell receptor beta chain was sequenced in a study of OX40 agonist ivuxolimab in advanced cancers. Describing the broader study: Ivuxolimab, which targeted the costimulatory receptor OX40 (CD134), was an agonistic, fully human IgG2 monoclonal antibody. Intravenous ivuxolimab was administered to patients every 2 weeks at six dose levels: 0.01, 0.1, 0.3, 1.5, 3 and 10 mg/kg. Of the approximately 54 patients in dose escalation, approximately 20 had hepatocellular carcinoma, some 15 had melanoma, 9 had renal cell carcinoma and 9 had head and neck cancer. A male proportion of around 81% and a mean age of 60 years, ranging from 23 to 79, were recorded for the dose-escalation cohort. Patients were allowed to have had prior anti-PD-1, anti-PD-L1 or anti-CTLA-4 therapy, and approximately 39% of the dose-escalation patients had been treated with checkpoint inhibitors. Three dose-escalation patients achieved partial responses, one with hepatocellular carcinoma and two with cutaneous melanoma. The point of sequencing TCRbeta in the periphery was to test whether ivuxolimab changed TCR sequence diversity and drove clonal T-cell expansion. The paper reports the monotherapy dose-escalation portion (N = 52 patients) of the phase I ivuxolimab trial. Study-level results and caveats: After ivuxolimab, more expanded clones were found on average in CD8+ T cells than in CD4+ T cells. Low levels of normalized T-cell clonal expansion were also seen in some patients who did not respond. Clonal expansion of both CD4+ and CD8+ blood T cells was observed from baseline to week 6 at doses 0.1 to 3.0 mg/kg. Antigen specificity was not determined for the clonally expanded peripheral T cells. In the 0.1-3.0 mg/kg groups, partial responders had among the lowest normalized peripheral clonal expansion, particularly in CD8+ T cells.

The table lists this clone with a count of one. Its target antigen remains unknown. Base qualities are not provided; no much larger clone lies one nucleotide away. Genomic DNA was extracted from sorted cells for sequencing of the TCRbeta CDR3 region. TCRbeta CDR3 regions were sequenced using the immunoSEQ Assay. This immuneACCESS table, as held by TCRdb, lists in-frame sequences with V and J called but not all clones. Of the missing ones, under half trace to an unresolved V gene in checked studies; the others have no known cause. The sample has about 58,000 clones on record, about 86% of them singletons. More than 0.9% of the sample is taken by the ten largest. Patients with autoimmune disease history or receiving systemic immunosuppression were excluded from the trial. In every dose cohort, peripheral blood was drawn for TCR sequencing at baseline, cycle 4 day 1, and cycle 7 day 1. Samples came from an open-label, multicenter, first-in-human phase I dose-escalation trial of ivuxolimab. Adults with locally advanced or metastatic melanoma, renal cell carcinoma, hepatocellular carcinoma or head and neck squamous cell carcinoma were enrolled in the trial. Before TCR sequencing, CD4+ T cells and CD8+ T cells from peripheral blood were sorted into separate populations.

The CDR3 measures 13 amino acids from cysteine to phenylalanine. Only the CDR3 region is kept as DNA, spanning 39 bases read in frame from base 1. Trimming takes 6 bases from V and 9 bases from J, and the germline ends sit 15 bases apart. For CDR1 and CDR2, the germline V gene (reference sequence) lists LNHNV and YYDKDF. This sequence uses TRBV15 and TRBJ2-1; a tentative D match to TRBD2 spans 6 bases. The receptor's source is an adult with an advanced solid tumor such as melanoma, head and neck, liver or kidney cancer. The source was CD4+ or CD8+ T cells sorted from blood, collected in a trial of the OX40 agonist ivuxolimab. At the DNA level, the sequence is TGTGCCACCAGTGCGGACTATGTGGGTGAGCAGTTCTTC. Its protein product is CATSADYVGEQFF. Here the CDR3 is joined to the reference TRBV15 and TRBJ2-1 genes, and the full variable domain is: DAMVIQNPRYQVTQFGKPVTLSCSQTLNHNVMYWYQQKSSQAPKLLFHYYDKDFNNEADTPDNFQSRRPNTSFCFLDIRSPGLGDTAMYLCATSADYVGEQFFGPGTRLTVL.